These 30 T cell receptor beta chains were sequenced from one sample in a study of CD8 T cells in Susac syndrome. An amount of RNA that ranged from roughly 0.5 to 1 ug was reverse transcribed with random hexamers. One entry per CDR3 protein results from TCRdb running MiXCR on the immunoSEQ multiplex PCR reads. Of 77,000 or so distinct CDR3 sequences in the sample, roughly 91% were seen once. What was sequenced was CD4+ T cells from PBMCs. The receptors were gathered from a human donor with Susac syndrome.

This clonotype was counted a single time. The genes are TRBV7-2 and TRBJ2-5, with TRBD2 as a possible D gene (6 bases). Germline lookup yields CDR1 SGHTA and CDR2 FQGNSA. The CDR3 has 14 residues. Deletions cut 1 base from V and 5 bases from J, with 11 bases between. CDR3 sequence (DNA): TGTGCCAGCAGCTTAGTTCTAGCGTTCGAGACCCAGTACTTC. This translates into CASSLVLAFETQYF.

The V gene is TRBV5-1, the J gene TRBJ1-4; tentatively, D is TRBD1 (6 bases). The germline V and J ends were trimmed by 4 bases and 5 bases, with 18 bases remaining between them. The V gene's germline CDR1 is SGHRS and CDR2 YFSETQ. The CDR3 runs 16 residues. CDR3 in DNA: TGCGCCAGCAGCCTCCTCCGGACAGAGAACAATGAAAAACTGTTTTTT. Translation: CASSLLRTENNEKLFF.

For the CDR3, the DNA is TGTGCCAGCAGCCATTTCCCTAACAGGGGGCCTGACGAGCAGTACTTC. This gives the protein CASSHFPNRGPDEQYF. The chain carries TRBV21-1 and TRBJ2-7; TRBD1 is the table's D call, not checked against the DNA. TRBV21-1 is a pseudogene. This CDR3 is 16 amino acids long.

The chain uses TRBV19 and TRBJ1-1, with D possibly being TRBD1 (5 bases). CDR1 LNHDA and CDR2 SQIVND come from the germline V gene (reference sequence). This CDR3 spans 15 amino acids. The V end lost 0 bases, the J end lost 0 bases, and 8 bases lay between the germline ends. The CDR3 DNA follows: TGTGCCAGTAGTATAGACAGGGTGGTGAACACTGAAGCTTTCTTT. It translates to CASSIDRVVNTEAFF.

V gene TRBV30 combines with J gene TRBJ1-1, with D perhaps TRBD1 (6 bases). The germline CDR1 and CDR2 sequences are GTSNPN and SVGIG (reference sequence). This CDR3 spans 14 amino acids. V was trimmed by 3 bases and J by 1 base, leaving 12 bases between them. The CDR3 DNA follows: TGTGCCTGGAGATATGGGACACCGAACACTGAAGCTTTCTTT. Residues: CAWRYGTPNTEAFF.

V gene TRBV20-1 combines with J gene TRBJ2-5, with D possibly being TRBD2 (5 bases). V lost 6 bases and J lost 0, with 14 bases in between. Germline V gene sequence: CDR1 DFQATT, CDR2 SNEGSKA (reference sequence). The CDR3 totals 14 residues. In DNA form, the CDR3 reads TGCAGTGCCCGAGAGGGCCTGAACCAAGAGACCCAGTACTTC. Translating it yields CSAREGLNQETQYF.

This clonotype was seen a single time. The chain links TRBV24-1 to TRBJ1-5; the match to TRBD1 covers 7 bases. Trimming at V came to 3 bases and at J to 0 bases, leaving 7 bases not matched to a gene. Germline V CDR1 and CDR2: KGHDR, SFDVKD. This CDR3 has 17 residues. The CDR3 region is CATSDGDSVYSNQPQHF. The DNA for the CDR3 is TGTGCCACCAGTGATGGGGACAGCGTCTATAGCAATCAGCCCCAGCATTTT.

The chain carries TRBV7-2 and TRBJ1-2; TRBD1 matches 10 bases. This CDR3 region has 14 residues. Germline V gives CDR1 SGHTA, CDR2 FQGNSA. The ends lost 5 bases at V and 7 bases at J; junction bases unmatched: 7. CDR3 protein: CASSKRDRGRGYTF. CDR3 DNA: TGTGCCAGCAGCAAAAGGGACAGGGGACGTGGCTACACCTTC.

The rearrangement links TRBV10-3 to TRBJ1-5, with TRBD1 as a possible D gene (5 bases). This CDR3 contains 13 residues. The V end lost 4 bases, the J end lost 5 bases, and 9 bases lay between the germline ends. Germline CDR1 and CDR2: ENHRY and SYGVKD. CDR3 sequence (DNA): TGTGCCATCAGTGCCCCGGGGCATCAGCCCCAGCATTTT. Its protein is CAISAPGHQPQHF.

The chain carries TRBV20-1 and TRBJ1-5; no clear D. V was trimmed by 3 bases and J by 8 bases, leaving 11 bases between them. Germline V CDR1 and CDR2: DFQATT, SNEGSKA (reference sequence). The CDR3 is 12 amino acids. This chain's CDR3 is CSASSILEPQHF. Written as DNA, the CDR3 is TGCAGTGCTAGCTCTATCTTGGAGCCCCAGCATTTT.

The CDR3 nucleotides read TGCAGTGCTCCGGATATCCTAAGCGAGCAGTACTTC. Its translation: CSAPDILSEQYF. The J gene is TRBJ2-7, the V gene TRBV20-1; no reliable D call. The V end lost 5 bases, the J end lost 6 bases, and 14 bases lay between the germline ends. This CDR3 has 12 amino acids. Looked up from germline, CDR1 is DFQATT and CDR2 is SNEGSKA (reference sequence).

This clonotype was recorded once. This rearrangement joins TRBV12-3 or TRBV12-4 to TRBJ1-1, with a tentative D call TRBD1 (6 bases). The CDR3 runs 14 residues. The V and J ends lost 1 base and 5 bases respectively, with 11 bases between them. The CDR3 spells CASSLVGRGTEAFF. For the CDR3, the DNA is TGTGCCAGCAGTTTAGTGGGCAGGGGAACTGAAGCTTTCTTT.

The chain joins TRBV7-2 to TRBJ1-2; D unclear. The CDR3 sequence is 18 residues long. Germline V lookup: CDR1 SGHTA, CDR2 FQGNSA. The ends were cut back, 4 bases at V and 0 bases at J, with 21 bases in the middle. The CDR3: CASSSAPTLRQANYGYTF. The CDR3 DNA sequence: TGTGCCAGCAGCTCCGCACCAACCCTCAGGCAAGCTAACTATGGCTACACCTTC.

V gene TRBV7-9 combines with J gene TRBJ1-2; D unclear. The CDR3 spans 11 residues. Trimming removed 5 bases from V and 8 bases from J, with 9 bases in between. Germline V gives CDR1 SEHNR, CDR2 FQNEAQ (reference sequence). The CDR3 loop reads CASSAGKGYTF. The DNA for the CDR3 is TGTGCCAGCAGCGCGGGGAAAGGCTACACCTTC.

J is TRBJ1-2 and V is TRBV25-1, with D unresolved. Trimming removed 0 bases at V and 4 bases at J, with 15 bases between. CDR3 length: 16 amino acids. Germline V gene sequence: CDR1 MGHDK, CDR2 SYGVNS. The CDR3 nucleotides read TGTGCCAGCAGTGAATATGGAACCCTGGGGAGCTATGGCTACACCTTC. Protein sequence: CASSEYGTLGSYGYTF.

The genes are TRBV5-6 and TRBJ2-1, with 7 bases aligning to TRBD2. J gave up 7 bases and V 0 bases, and 13 bases lay outside the gene matches. In germline, CDR1 is SGHDT, CDR2 YYEEEE. The CDR3 is made up of 17 amino acids. CDR3 sequence (DNA): TGTGCCAGCAGCTTGGTTCTATCTGCGGGAGTCTATAATGAGCAGTTCTTC. Protein: CASSLVLSAGVYNEQFF.

The V and J genes are TRBV27 and TRBJ2-2, with TRBD1 matching 7 bases. CDR1 is MNHEY, CDR2 SMNVEV, per germline (reference sequence). V gave up 5 bases and J gave up 0 bases; unmatched junction bases: 3. CDR3 length: 15 residues. The CDR3 bases are TGTGCCAGCAGTCAGGGACAGTCGAACACCGGGGAGCTGTTTTTT. It encodes CASSQGQSNTGELFF.

V gene TRBV15 combines with J gene TRBJ1-2; TRBD1 is a possible D gene (6 bases). Germline-derived CDR1 and CDR2 are LNHNV and YYDKDF (reference sequence). V lost 5 bases to trimming and J lost 4 bases, with 14 bases between them. The CDR3 has 14 amino acids. The CDR3 reads CATSPNRDFYGYTF. The CDR3 bases are TGTGCCACCAGCCCCAACAGGGACTTCTATGGCTACACCTTC.

This chain connects TRBV15 to TRBJ2-1; TRBD1 matches at 8 bases. Germline loops: CDR1 LNHNV, CDR2 YYDKDF (reference sequence). The trim removed 6 bases at V and 6 bases at J, leaving 10 bases unmatched. The CDR3 sequence is 15 residues long. For the CDR3, the DNA is TGTGCCACCAGGAACAGGGGGTTGAGGGGCAATGAGCAGTTCTTC. This codes for CATRNRGLRGNEQFF.

The chain employs TRBV2 and TRBJ1-1, with D unclear. Germline V gene lookup returns CDR1 SNHLY and CDR2 FYNNEI. This CDR3 has 14 amino acids. The V end was cut by 4 bases, the J end by 0 bases, with 9 bases between. CDR3 sequence reads: CASSVRAMNTEAFF. In DNA form, the CDR3 reads TGTGCCAGCAGTGTGAGGGCCATGAACACTGAAGCTTTCTTT.

In nucleotides, the CDR3 is TGTGCCAGCAGCATGAGCGGGAGGGATCATGGTGAGCAGTTCTTC. The encoded protein is CASSMSGRDHGEQFF. The chain has TRBV9 and TRBJ2-1, with 10 bases fitting TRBD2. With 4 bases clipped from V and 9 bases from J, the junction kept 10 bases outside the gene matches. Germline CDR1 and CDR2: SGDLS and YYNGEE. This CDR3 spans 15 amino acids.

This chain joins TRBV10-3 and TRBJ1-5; possibly TRBD1 for D (6 bases). V lost 6 bases, J lost 0 bases, and 9 bases lay in between. Germline assignment: CDR1 ENHRY and CDR2 SYGVKD. The CDR3 length is 14 residues. The CDR3 DNA reads TGTGCCATCAGCCGGGACAATAGCAATCAGCCCCAGCATTTT. Translating it yields CAISRDNSNQPQHF.

This rearrangement joins TRBV20-1 to TRBJ2-5, with TRBD2 identical over 7 bases. This CDR3 region has 14 residues. Germline trimming cut 3 bases from V and 6 bases from J; bases unmatched to any gene: 10. The germline V gene encodes CDR1 DFQATT and CDR2 SNEGSKA (reference sequence). The CDR3 spells CSARETGGSKTQYF. As DNA, the CDR3 is TGCAGTGCTAGGGAAACCGGGGGGAGCAAGACCCAGTACTTC.

The rearrangement uses TRBV19 and TRBJ1-6; D not certain. CDR3 length: 15 residues. With 6 bases removed from V and 7 bases from J, the gap between germline ends came to 16 bases. CDR1 LNHDA and CDR2 SQIVND come from the germline V gene (reference sequence). The CDR3 loop is CASSFRAGTNSPLHF. The CDR3 DNA follows: TGTGCCAGTAGCTTTAGGGCGGGCACGAATTCACCCCTCCACTTT.

The chain recombines TRBV5-5 with TRBJ2-3; D gene uncertain. Trimming took off 1 base at V and 7 bases at J, with 10 bases between the two ends. The CDR3 has 13 residues. Germline assignment: CDR1 SGHKS and CDR2 YYEKEE (reference sequence). CDR3 loop: CASSLSRDNTQYF. CDR3 bases: TGTGCCAGCAGCTTGTCACGAGACAATACGCAGTATTTT.

The chain has TRBV19 and TRBJ1-1; possible D gene TRBD1, 6 bases. V gave up 10 bases and J gave up 4 bases, with 13 bases separating them. The CDR3 spans 12 residues. Looked up from germline, CDR1 is LNHDA and CDR2 is SQIVND (reference sequence). The CDR3 nucleotides are TGTGCCACCAAGGACAGACGCACTGAAGCTTTCTTT. It translates to CATKDRRTEAFF.

The chain joins TRBV15 to TRBJ2-2; weak D call: TRBD2 (6 bases). Germline V gene lookup returns CDR1 LNHNV and CDR2 YYDKDF (reference sequence). V lost 4 bases, J lost 6 bases, and 12 bases lay in between. The CDR3 totals 14 residues. CDR3 nucleotide sequence: TGTGCCACCAGCATTGGTGGGAGGTCCGGGGAGCTGTTTTTT. Translating gives CATSIGGRSGELFF.

The chain is built from TRBV5-1 and TRBJ2-1; 8 nucleotides agree with TRBD1. The CDR3 length is 16 residues. Trimming at V came to 3 bases and at J to 6 bases, leaving 11 bases not matched to a gene. Germline V gene data show CDR1 as SGHRS and CDR2 as YFSETQ. CDR3 DNA: TGCGCCAGCAGCTCTGGCTGGGGACAGGCCGGCAATGAGCAGTTCTTC. Its translation is CASSSGWGQAGNEQFF.

This sequence joins TRBV7-9 and TRBJ2-3; 8 nucleotides match TRBD2. V shed 5 bases, J shed 2 bases, and the junction held 3 bases outside the gene matches. Germline V gene data show CDR1 as SEHNR and CDR2 as FQNEAQ (reference sequence). The CDR3 spans 14 residues. The CDR3 coding sequence is TGTGCCAGCAGCGTGACTAGCGACACAGATACGCAGTATTTT. It codes for CASSVTSDTDTQYF.

This clonotype has only one observation. This chain links TRBV7-2 with TRBJ1-2, with TRBD1 matching over 10 bases. This CDR3 has 18 residues. Germline V CDR1 and CDR2: SGHTA, FQGNSA. V shed 2 bases, J shed 0 bases, and the junction held 9 bases outside the gene matches. The CDR3 sequence is CASSLRGQGVLANYGYTF. The CDR3 DNA reads as TGTGCCAGCAGCTTACGAGGACAGGGGGTTCTCGCTAACTATGGCTACACCTTC.